This entry lists 20 T cell receptor beta chains sequenced from one sample in a study of blood T cell repertoires in COVID-19. Measured with immunoSEQ multiplex PCR; TCRdb has only the in-frame clones, and not every one. The data show 180,000 or so clones, approximately 81% seen once. Sequencing was carried out using peripheral blood. The receptors stem from a woman over 75 with acute or convalescent COVID-19.

The chain combines TRBV6-5 with TRBJ1-1; 7 bases fit TRBD1. The CDR3 is 14 residues long. V shed 2 bases and J 4 bases; nucleotides not matched to a gene: 4. Germline V CDR1 and CDR2: MNHEY, SVGAGI. The CDR3 DNA follows: TGTGCCAGCAGTTACAGGGGGCGGACCACTGAAGCTTTCTTT. This sequence encodes CASSYRGRTTEAFF.

The rearrangement joins TRBV24-1 to TRBJ1-2, with D perhaps matching TRBD1 (6 bases). The V gene lost 2 bases and the J gene lost 5 bases, with 11 bases spanning the gap. Per the germline V gene, CDR1 is KGHDR and CDR2 is SFDVKD. The CDR3 contains 14 residues. The CDR3: CATSDSGTRYGYTF. CDR3 nucleotide sequence: TGTGCCACCAGTGATTCCGGGACAAGATATGGCTACACCTTC.

Only a few counts were recorded for this clone. The rearrangement links TRBV6-2 or TRBV6-3 to TRBJ1-6; 7 bases align to TRBD1. With V trimmed by 5 bases and J by 9 bases, 7 bases remained unmatched. This CDR3 is built from 14 residues. Germline V lookup: CDR1 MNHEY, CDR2 SVGEGT. The CDR3 DNA reads as TGTGCCAGCAGTCCGGACAGGCACGTTTCACCCCTCCACTTT. It yields the protein CASSPDRHVSPLHF.

V and J are TRBV11-1 and TRBJ2-5; 7 nucleotides align to TRBD2. The CDR3 has 15 residues. CDR1 is SGHAT, CDR2 FQDESV, per germline (reference sequence). V lost 1 base, J lost 5 bases, and 7 bases stayed unmatched. The CDR3 protein is CASSLEAGGIETQYF. The CDR3 DNA is TGTGCCAGCAGCTTAGAAGCCGGGGGGATTGAGACCCAGTACTTC.

The chain links TRBV9 to TRBJ2-7, with D perhaps TRBD1 (6 bases). V was pared by 0 bases and J by 6 bases, with 13 bases between. The CDR3 loop spans 14 amino acids. Germline assignment: CDR1 SGDLS and CDR2 YYNGEE. In DNA, the CDR3 is TGTGCCAGCAGCGTAGATTTGCAGGGGCCCGAGCAGTACTTC. Protein sequence: CASSVDLQGPEQYF.

The V call is TRBV7-9, the J call TRBJ1-2; no clear D gene. CDR3 length equals 17 residues. Germline lookup yields CDR1 SEHNR and CDR2 FQNEAQ (reference sequence). V gave up 0 bases and J gave up 3 bases, with 17 bases separating them. In DNA form, the CDR3 reads TGTGCCAGCAGCTTAGCGAGGGTCAGTCGTCCTTACTATGGCTACACCTTC. Protein: CASSLARVSRPYYGYTF.

Notes on this clone: The sample contains more than one DNA sequence encoding this CDR3. V and J are TRBV7-2 and TRBJ1-5, with a tentative D call TRBD1 (5 bases). Germline-derived CDR1 and CDR2 are SGHTA and FQGNSA. V was pared by 3 bases and J by 7 bases, with 7 bases between. This CDR3 is built from 12 residues. The CDR3 loop reads CASSFGGQPQHF. The CDR3 DNA reads as TGTGCCAGCAGCTTCGGGGGACAGCCCCAGCATTTT. Combining the CDR3 with reference TRBV7-2 and TRBJ1-5 gives the whole variable domain GAGVSQSPSNKVTEKGKDVELRCDPISGHTALYWYRQSLGQGLEFLIYFQGNSAPDKSGLPSDRFSAERTGGSVSTLTIQRTQQEDSAVYLCASSFGGQPQHFGDGTRLSIL.

This rearrangement joins TRBV9 to TRBJ1-2; D might be TRBD1 (5 bases). V was cut by 0 bases and J by 4 bases, with 13 bases left in between. The CDR3 spans 15 residues. The V gene's germline CDR1 is SGDLS and CDR2 YYNGEE. This CDR3 reads CASSVGQPFLYGYTF. DNA of the CDR3: TGTGCCAGCAGCGTAGGACAGCCGTTCCTCTATGGCTACACCTTC.

The CDR3 protein is CASSPRQVQETQYF. CDR3 coding DNA: TGTGCCAGCAGCCCGCGACAGGTTCAAGAGACCCAGTACTTC. The V and J genes are TRBV14 and TRBJ2-5; TRBD1 is a possible D gene (6 bases). V lost 4 bases to trimming and J lost 2 bases, with 11 bases between them. This CDR3 is built from 14 residues. Germline V gives CDR1 SGHDN, CDR2 FVKESK.

There are a few counts of this clone. This CDR3 reads CASSLNPGTVNQPQHF. The CDR3 DNA reads as TGCGCCAGCAGCTTAAATCCCGGGACAGTAAATCAGCCCCAGCATTTT. This chain uses TRBV5-1 with TRBJ1-5; TRBD1 aligns across 7 bases. The germline V gene encodes CDR1 SGHRS and CDR2 YFSETQ. This CDR3 contains 16 residues. V lost 2 bases and J lost 4; bases outside the gene matches: 9.

V usage is TRBV5-4 and J usage is TRBJ2-1; 8 bases are shared with TRBD2. CDR3 length: 13 residues. J lost 5 bases, V lost 5 bases, and 3 bases had no gene match. Germline V gene lookup returns CDR1 SGHNT and CDR2 YYREEE (reference sequence). In DNA, the CDR3 is TGTGCCAGCAGACTAGCGGCGAACAATGAGCAGTTCTTC. It yields the protein CASRLAANNEQFF.

The chain uses TRBV11-2 and TRBJ1-5; D call uncertain. This CDR3 is built from 14 residues. CDR1 is SGHAT, CDR2 FQNNGV, per germline. Between the trimmed V and J ends, which lost 5 bases and 1 base, there was a span of 9 bases. The CDR3 reads CASSAAVSNQPQHF. In DNA form, the CDR3 reads TGTGCCAGCAGCGCCGCAGTAAGCAATCAGCCCCAGCATTTT. Full variable domain (outside the CDR3, taken from reference TRBV11-2 and TRBJ1-5): EAGVAQSPRYKIIEKRQSVAFWCNPISGHATLYWYQQILGQGPKLLIQFQNNGVVDDSQLPKDRFSAERLKGVDSTLKIQPAKLEDSAVYLCASSAAVSNQPQHFGDGTRLSIL.

CDR3 bases: TGTGCCAGTAGTATCAACAGGGGCTGGGAGACCCAGTACTTC. This sequence encodes CASSINRGWETQYF. This chain joins TRBV19 and TRBJ2-5; 7 positions match TRBD1. The CDR3 runs 14 residues. Germline assignment: CDR1 LNHDA and CDR2 SQIVND (reference sequence). Trimming at V came to 3 bases and at J to 5 bases, leaving 6 bases not matched to a gene.

The rearrangement links TRBV5-4 to TRBJ1-3, with 9 bases identical to TRBD1. CDR1 and CDR2 (germline): SGHNT, YYREEE (reference sequence). V dropped 4 bases and J dropped 6; count of bases not matched to a gene: 8. This CDR3 is 15 amino acids long. The CDR3 region has the DNA TGTGCCAGCAGCCTCGCCGGGACAGGGAAAAACACCATATATTTT. Encoded protein: CASSLAGTGKNTIYF.

This chain joins TRBV27 and TRBJ2-1, with a tentative D call TRBD2 (5 bases). V was pared by 0 bases and J by 3 bases, with 15 bases between. The CDR3 sequence is 17 residues long. Germline lookup yields CDR1 MNHEY and CDR2 SMNVEV (reference sequence). DNA for the CDR3: TGTGCCAGCAGTTTATCCACCCTCCCCGGAGGCTACAATGAGCAGTTCTTC. Translation gives CASSLSTLPGGYNEQFF.

The rearrangement links TRBV5-4 to TRBJ2-7, with 8 bases matching TRBD2. This CDR3 has 15 amino acids. Per the germline V gene, CDR1 is SGHNT and CDR2 is YYREEE (reference sequence). V gave up 0 bases and J gave up 5 bases; unmatched junction bases: 7. CDR3 in amino acids: CASSLGIAGTNEQYF. CDR3 coding DNA: TGTGCCAGCAGCTTGGGTATAGCGGGAACGAACGAGCAGTACTTC.

The CDR3 reads CSVAAGWAMNTEAFF. The CDR3 nucleotides read TGCAGCGTTGCCGCCGGTTGGGCTATGAACACTGAAGCTTTCTTT. The chain combines TRBV29-1 with TRBJ1-1, with no clear D. Germline V lookup: CDR1 SQVTM, CDR2 ANQGSEA. Trimming shortened V by 4 bases and J by 0 bases, and 15 bases separated the two germline ends. CDR3 length: 15 amino acids. The complete variable domain, with remaining parts taken from reference TRBV29-1 and TRBJ1-1, reads SAVISQKPSRDICQRGTSLTIQCQVDSQVTMMFWYRQQPGQSLTLIATANQGSEATYESGFVIDKFPISRPNLTFSTLTVSNMSPEDSSIYLCSVAAGWAMNTEAFFGQGTRLTVV.

V usage is TRBV7-2 and J usage is TRBJ2-1; 8 bases are shared with TRBD2. This CDR3 is built from 15 residues. Germline V gene lookup returns CDR1 SGHTA and CDR2 FQGNSA. With 4 bases clipped from V and 7 bases from J, the junction kept 9 bases outside the gene matches. CDR3 residues: CASSWPGGPGNEQFF. The CDR3 bases are TGTGCCAGCAGCTGGCCGGGAGGGCCCGGGAATGAGCAGTTCTTC. Using reference TRBV7-2 and TRBJ2-1 for the parts outside the CDR3, the full variable domain is GAGVSQSPSNKVTEKGKDVELRCDPISGHTALYWYRQSLGQGLEFLIYFQGNSAPDKSGLPSDRFSAERTGGSVSTLTIQRTQQEDSAVYLCASSWPGGPGNEQFFGPGTRLTVL.

This clone turned up a few times. V and J are TRBV10-1 and TRBJ2-7; TRBD2 matches at 7 bases. Germline V gives CDR1 WNHNN, CDR2 SYGVQD (reference sequence). J lost 3 bases, V lost 6 bases, and 5 bases had no gene match. The CDR3 has 13 residues. The CDR3 DNA sequence: TGCGCCAGCAGCCGCGGGGGAAACTACGAGCAGTACTTC. Translation gives CASSRGGNYEQYF.

The chain is built from TRBV4-2 and TRBJ2-4, with 13 bases lining up with TRBD2. The CDR3 totals 20 residues. Looked up from germline, CDR1 is LGHNA and CDR2 is YNFKEQ. J gave up 2 bases and V 4 bases, and 14 bases lay outside the gene matches. CDR3 nucleotides: TGTGCCAGCAGCCGCCGACTAGCGGGAGGCCTGGTAGGCACCAAAAACATTCAGTACTTC. Translating it yields CASSRRLAGGLVGTKNIQYF.